The 22 T cell receptor beta chains below all came from one sample that was sequenced in a study of response to subunit inactivated influenza vaccine listed by TCRdb under 2018. Library generation was performed with RT-PCR. Sequencing was performed on an Illumina HiSeq 2500. Using fastp trimming at Q25 and MiXCR clonotype assembly, TCRdb reanalyzed the public sequencing data and kept in-frame beta chains. Identical CDR3 proteins give one entry, which carries the most common genes and DNA. The sample table contains 450,000 to 600,000 distinct CDR3 sequences; only one count was recorded for approximately 6.9% of them. The ten largest clones take up about an eighth of the sample. The source was PBMCs from blood, collected less than 30 months after vaccination. Receptors were obtained from a man between 50 and 70 years old who received an inactivated influenza vaccine. Donor details come from another sample of the same person, matched by shared clones.

This clonotype was recorded many times. This rearrangement joins TRBV5-6 to TRBJ1-6; D ambiguous. V was cut by 3 bases and J by 14 bases, with 15 bases left in between. Per the germline V gene, CDR1 is SGHDT and CDR2 is YYEEEE. There are 13 residues in the CDR3. The CDR3 region has the DNA TGTGCCAGCAGCTGGGGTGATGGCGGGACCCTCCACTTT. Translating gives CASSWGDGGTLHF.

At least ten counts were recorded for this clonotype. The chain carries TRBV12-3 or TRBV12-4 and TRBJ2-7; TRBD1 or TRBD2 may be the D gene (5 bases each). The CDR3 covers 15 residues. Trimming took 3 bases from V and 3 from J, leaving 15 bases between them. DNA for the CDR3: TGTGCCAGCAGTTTCCGGGGCGCTGATAGCTACGAGCAGTACTTC. Its translation: CASSFRGADSYEQYF.

This clonotype showed up just a few times. This chain joins TRBV7-9 and TRBJ2-6; TRBD2 matches 9 bases. The CDR3 covers 19 residues. V shed 2 bases, J shed 0 bases, and the junction held 8 bases outside the gene matches. Germline V gene lookup returns CDR1 SEHNR and CDR2 FQNEAQ (reference sequence). The CDR3 DNA is TGTGCCAGCAGCTTACGAAGGACTAGCGAGAGCTCTGGGGCCAACGTCCTGACTTTC. The encoded protein is CASSLRRTSESSGANVLTF.

This chain joins TRBV6-5 and TRBJ2-4, with 9 nucleotides matching TRBD2. Germline V gives CDR1 MNHEY, CDR2 SVGAGI. The length of the CDR3 is 16 residues. V trimming: 3 bases; J trimming: 0 bases; junction bases outside the gene matches: 3. This chain's CDR3 is CASSYRLAVAKNIQYF. The DNA for the CDR3 is TGTGCCAGCAGTTATCGACTAGCGGTAGCCAAAAACATTCAGTACTTC.

This clonotype showed up many times. The rearrangement uses TRBV4-3 and TRBJ1-1; unclear D gene. CDR3 length: 17 amino acids. The V and J ends lost 4 bases and 3 bases respectively, with 21 bases between them. Germline V gives CDR1 LGHNA, CDR2 YSLEER. CDR3 protein: CASSPSRAPWEDTEAFF. For the CDR3, the DNA is TGCGCCAGCAGCCCCTCCCGGGCCCCCTGGGAGGACACTGAAGCTTTCTTT.

This clonotype was recorded a few times. The V call is TRBV20-1, the J call TRBJ1-5; D not resolved. Trimming shortened V by 5 bases and J by 0 bases, and 14 bases separated the two germline ends. The CDR3 totals 15 residues. The germline V gene encodes CDR1 DFQATT and CDR2 SNEGSKA (reference sequence). CDR3 sequence (DNA): TGCAGTGCTTCCGCTGGGAGTTATAGCAATCAGCCCCAGCATTTT. Translating it yields CSASAGSYSNQPQHF.

This clonotype was detected ten times or more. The chain uses TRBV20-1 and TRBJ2-7; weak D call: TRBD1 (5 bases). Looked up from germline, CDR1 is DFQATT and CDR2 is SNEGSKA (reference sequence). The CDR3 runs to 14 residues. Trimming took off 5 bases at V and 0 bases at J, with 14 bases between the two ends. The CDR3 DNA sequence: TGCAGTGCTCTTCAGGGAAGAGGCTCCTACGAGCAGTACTTC. Translating it yields CSALQGRGSYEQYF.

This clonotype showed up many times. The chain recombines TRBV7-9 with TRBJ2-7; D is perhaps TRBD2 (6 bases). This CDR3 contains 14 residues. Looked up from germline, CDR1 is SEHNR and CDR2 is FQNEAQ (reference sequence). The V gene lost 2 bases and the J gene lost 1 base, with 9 bases spanning the gap. The CDR3 sequence is CASSLPGSSYEQYF. In nucleotides, the CDR3 is TGTGCCAGCAGCTTACCCGGGAGTTCCTACGAGCAGTACTTC.

This clonotype has a handful of counts. The chain is built from TRBV9 and TRBJ1-6, with TRBD1 identical over 7 bases. The CDR3 extends over 15 amino acids. The V segment lost 2 bases and the J segment 4 bases; nucleotides outside the gene matches: 3. Germline V gene lookup returns CDR1 SGDLS and CDR2 YYNGEE. The CDR3 DNA sequence: TGTGCCAGCAGCGTTGGGACAGCATATAATTCACCCCTCCACTTT. Translation gives CASSVGTAYNSPLHF.

This chain joins TRBV6-2 or TRBV6-3 and TRBJ2-6; D remains ambiguous. Germline V gene lookup returns CDR1 MNHEY and CDR2 SVGEGT. V was shortened by 6 bases and J by 0 bases, with 9 bases between the two germline ends. This CDR3 contains 15 residues. CDR3 in DNA: TGTGCCAGCAGAAGGGCCGCCTCTGGGGCCAACGTCCTGACTTTC. As protein: CASRRAASGANVLTF.

This clonotype has more than one count but fewer than ten. The chain employs TRBV20-1 and TRBJ2-5, with D uncertain. CDR3 size: 13 residues. The V end was cut by 5 bases, the J end by 2 bases, with 12 bases between. CDR1 and CDR2 (germline): DFQATT, SNEGSKA (reference sequence). In nucleotides, the CDR3 is TGCAGTGCTGTCCTCCTGAATCAAGAGACCCAGTACTTC. This encodes CSAVLLNQETQYF.

This chain uses TRBV5-1 with TRBJ2-1, with 11 bases matching TRBD1. Looked up from germline, CDR1 is SGHRS and CDR2 is YFSETQ. This CDR3 contains 17 residues. Unmatched junction bases numbered 7, after V lost 3 bases and J lost 2 bases. CDR3: CASSSYRDRGTYNEQFF. CDR3 sequence (DNA): TGCGCCAGCAGCTCCTACCGGGACAGGGGGACCTACAATGAGCAGTTCTTC.

This chain joins TRBV11-2 and TRBJ2-5; 10 bases are a match to TRBD1. Germline values: CDR1 SGHAT, CDR2 FQNNGV. The CDR3 loop spans 18 amino acids. Trimming took 0 bases from V and 10 from J; bases not matched to a gene: 17. The CDR3 is CASSLDARTGGPDRDQYF. CDR3 coding DNA: TGTGCCAGCAGCTTAGATGCCCGGACAGGGGGACCGGATAGGGACCAGTACTTC.

This clonotype was seen many times. The chain employs TRBV20-1 and TRBJ2-2, with D uncertain. The CDR3 runs to 14 residues. Germline lookup yields CDR1 DFQATT and CDR2 SNEGSKA (reference sequence). Trimming stripped 1 base from V and 5 bases from J, with 11 bases between. The CDR3, as DNA: TGCAGTGCTAGAGGCAGGAAGATGACCGGGGAGCTGTTTTTT. Its translation: CSARGRKMTGELFF.

The chain couples TRBV6-2 or TRBV6-3 to TRBJ1-6; D unresolved. Trimming cost V 0 bases and J 0 bases, with 15 bases left between them. CDR1 is MNHEY and CDR2 is SVGEGT in the germline V gene. This CDR3 region has 19 residues. The CDR3 bases are TGTGCCAGCAGTTACTCATCGGTTGGGCCGAGCTCCTATAATTCACCCCTCCACTTT. Protein product: CASSYSSVGPSSYNSPLHF.

This rearrangement joins TRBV28 to TRBJ1-4; 7 bases agree with TRBD1. V gave up 7 bases and J gave up 5 bases; unmatched junction bases: 13. The CDR3 has 16 amino acids. The germline V gene encodes CDR1 MDHEN and CDR2 SYDVKM. The CDR3 loop is CASTLTGLGLNEKLFF. Here the CDR3 DNA reads TGTGCCAGCACCTTGACAGGGCTCGGGCTCAATGAAAAACTGTTTTTT.

This chain links TRBV4-1 with TRBJ2-3; D tentatively reads TRBD1 or TRBD2 (6 bases each). Trimming left V 3 bases short and J 0 bases short, with 13 bases between. Per the germline V gene, CDR1 is MGHRA and CDR2 is YSYEKL. This CDR3 spans 16 amino acids. CDR3 protein: CASSHPGARSTDTQYF. DNA of the CDR3: TGCGCCAGCAGCCACCCGGGGGCCCGGAGCACAGATACGCAGTATTTT.

The rearrangement links TRBV20-1 to TRBJ2-2; weak D call: TRBD1 (7 bases). V dropped 5 bases and J dropped 1 base, with 11 bases sitting between them. The CDR3 loop spans 14 amino acids. Germline loops: CDR1 DFQATT, CDR2 SNEGSKA (reference sequence). CDR3 sequence (DNA): TGCAGTGCTGCGGGACAGAGGAACACCGGGGAGCTGTTTTTT. Protein sequence: CSAAGQRNTGELFF.

This clonotype has only a few counts. This sequence joins TRBV7-9 and TRBJ2-5; 8 bases match TRBD1. Germline loops: CDR1 SEHNR, CDR2 FQNEAQ (reference sequence). The CDR3 consists of 13 residues. J gave up 7 bases and V 5 bases, and 6 bases lay outside the gene matches. CDR3 DNA sequence: TGTGCCAGCAGCCCCGGACAGGGAAGGACCCAGTACTTC. As protein: CASSPGQGRTQYF.

This clonotype was recorded a few times. The chain couples TRBV20-1 to TRBJ2-1; perhaps TRBD2 as D (6 bases). Trimming took off 0 bases at V and 2 bases at J, with 14 bases between the two ends. Germline V gene sequence: CDR1 DFQATT, CDR2 SNEGSKA (reference sequence). The CDR3 sequence is 16 residues long. This chain's CDR3 is CSARDFRAGTYNEQFF. Written as DNA, the CDR3 is TGCAGTGCTAGAGATTTCAGGGCGGGGACCTACAATGAGCAGTTCTTC.

This clonotype was detected only a few times. V and J are TRBV27 and TRBJ2-3; D is ambiguous. V dropped 6 bases and J dropped 0 bases, with 13 bases sitting between them. CDR1 and CDR2 from the germline V gene are MNHEY and SMNVEV (reference sequence). The CDR3 covers 15 residues. The DNA for the CDR3 is TGTGCCAGCAGGCGTGGCACCATGAGCACAGATACGCAGTATTTT. This encodes CASRRGTMSTDTQYF.

The chain has TRBV7-6 and TRBJ2-5; 7 bases align to TRBD2. Looked up from germline, CDR1 is SGHVS and CDR2 is FNYEAQ. CDR3 size: 16 residues. Trimming at V came to 0 bases and at J to 5 bases, leaving 9 bases not matched to a gene. This chain's CDR3 is CASSLAVLAGVETQYF. The CDR3 DNA sequence: TGTGCCAGCAGCTTAGCGGTCCTTGCGGGGGTGGAGACCCAGTACTTC.